The table lists the clone carrying this T cell receptor (beta chain) with many counts. Its antigen is unknown. The source of the sample is a study of molecular identifiers for immune sequencing clone quantification. General study results and limits: Clones above 20 RNA copies contained over 99% of effector molecules but under 1% of naive ones.

Bulk libraries came from a prior protocol with listed TCR primers. MiXCR was run by TCRdb on the PCR reads, yielding one entry per CDR3 protein. Of over 600,000 distinct CDR3 sequences listed, about 20% are singletons. The sequenced material came from naive CD8+ T cells from blood, with Jurkat cell RNA spiked in. Documented subset: FACS-sorted CD8+CD4-CCR7+CD45RA+ naive T cells. This TCR was sampled from a human donor in good health. Some libraries in this study had Jurkat cell RNA spiked in.

The CDR3 DNA reads TGCGCCAGCAGCCAAGAGAGGCGAGGCTGGGGCTATGGCTACACCTTC. The encoded protein is CASSQERRGWGYGYTF. J is TRBJ1-2 and V is TRBV4-3; the D is unclear. The germline CDR1 and CDR2 sequences are LGHNA and YSLEER. Trimming removed 0 bases at V and 4 bases at J, with 15 bases between. CDR3 length equals 16 residues.